This TCR beta chain appears in the sequencing data of a study of blood T cell repertoires in COVID-19. Study-wide context: Researchers got acute and convalescent COVID-19 samples from the United States, Italy and Spain.

TCRdb keeps only in-frame clones here, not all; method: immunoSEQ multiplex PCR. The sample carries around 190,000 clones, roughly 84% recorded once. This CDR3 region has 12 residues. The V end was cut by 9 bases, the J end by 5 bases, with 14 bases between. Looked up from germline, CDR1 is KGHSH and CDR2 is LQKENI. The sequenced material came from peripheral blood. The sequence came from a human donor in a cohort sampled during active COVID-19. The rearrangement links TRBV18 to TRBJ2-7; D is unclear. The DNA of the CDR3 is TGTGCCAGTCTACCGGTCCCGGACGAGCAGTACTTC. It encodes CASLPVPDEQYF.